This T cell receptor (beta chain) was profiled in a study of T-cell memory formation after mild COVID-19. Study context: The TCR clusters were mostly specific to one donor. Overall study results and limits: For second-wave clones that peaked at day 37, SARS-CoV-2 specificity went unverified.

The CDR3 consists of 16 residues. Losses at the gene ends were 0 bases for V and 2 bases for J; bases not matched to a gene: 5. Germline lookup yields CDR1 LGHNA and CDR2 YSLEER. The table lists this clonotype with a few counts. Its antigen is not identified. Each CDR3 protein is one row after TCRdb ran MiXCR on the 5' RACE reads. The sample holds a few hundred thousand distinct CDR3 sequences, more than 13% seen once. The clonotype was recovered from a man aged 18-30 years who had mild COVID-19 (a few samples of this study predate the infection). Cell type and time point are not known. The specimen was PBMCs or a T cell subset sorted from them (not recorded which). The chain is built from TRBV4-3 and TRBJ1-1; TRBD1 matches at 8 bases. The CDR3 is CASSQDPTGGNTEAFF. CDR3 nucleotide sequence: TGCGCCAGCAGCCAAGACCCTACAGGGGGTAACACTGAAGCTTTCTTT.